This TCR beta chain is drawn from a study of T cell repertoires in cytomegalovirus infection. Comment on this clonotype: The antigen is not known.

V lost 4 bases and J lost 0, with 21 bases in between. The CDR3 is 18 amino acids. TCRdb recomputed calls from the reads with MiXCR, one row per CDR3 protein. The sample carries about 150,000 distinct CDR3 sequences, over 25% recorded once. The V gene is TRBV23-1, the J gene TRBJ1-1; D is perhaps TRBD1 (5 bases). TRBV23-1 is flagged as an ORF with uncertain function. Sample: CD8+ T cells from cultured PBMCs, taken from culture after CMV antigen stimulation. This TCR was sampled from a human donor in good health (CMV status not recorded). Some clones in this sample may be carry-over from other donors' samples. For the CDR3, the DNA is TGCGCCAGCAGTCCAAAGGGGCGGGGGAGACTAATGAACACTGAAGCTTTCTTT. This translates into CASSPKGRGRLMNTEAFF.